The entry below describes one T cell receptor beta chain. At one end the junction does not follow the germline gene, possibly because of a read error. RNA in amounts of about 0.5 to 1 ug was reverse transcribed with random hexamers. By means of immunoSEQ multiplex PCR, TCR beta CDR3 spanning 54 Vbeta and 13 Jbeta underwent amplification. TCRdb redid the calling of the immunoSEQ multiplex PCR reads with MiXCR, one entry per CDR3 protein. The sample records approximately 190,000 distinct CDR3 sequences, under 95% being singletons. The CDR3 extends over 13 amino acids. CDR1 is SSHAT, CDR2 FNYEAQ, per germline (reference sequence). These data belong to a study of CD8 T cells in Susac syndrome.

Sequenced: CD4+ T cells from PBMCs. The sequence came from a human donor in good health. This rearrangement joins TRBV7-7 to TRBJ2-7; D is ambiguous. In nucleotides, the CDR3 is TGTGCTAGCAGCTTAGATAGATCCGGGGAGCAGTACTTC. It codes for CASSLDRSGEQYF.